The 27 T cell receptor beta chains below come from one sample, sequenced in a study of blood T cells in healthy people across ages. Together with a sample-barcoded 5' primer, a J-beta primer mix was included in a second PCR lasting about 7 to 11 cycles. One entry per CDR3 protein results from TCRdb running MiXCR on the 5' RACE reads. The sample includes roughly 1.6 million distinct CDR3 sequences, almost 35% of them seen just once. Sequenced input: blood. These TCRs come from a woman aged 30 to 39 in good health.

The J gene is TRBJ2-1, the V gene TRBV5-4; D is uncertain. With the DNA end fitting TRBJ2-7 better, the J assignment may be wrong. The CDR3 is made up of 12 amino acids. Germline V gene lookup returns CDR1 SGHNT and CDR2 YYREEE (reference sequence). CDR3: CASSMETYEQYF. CDR3 in DNA: TGTGCCAGCAGTATGGAAACCTACGAGCAGTACTTC.

Ten or more counts support this clonotype. The CDR3: CASSQEQGGGYEQYF. CDR3 DNA: TGCGCCAGCAGCCAAGAACAGGGCGGTGGCTACGAGCAGTACTTC. The chain is built from TRBV4-1 and TRBJ2-7; possibly TRBD1 for D (6 bases). The CDR3 covers 15 residues. The V end was cut by 0 bases, the J end by 3 bases, with 12 bases between. CDR1 and CDR2 (germline): MGHRA, YSYEKL.

The V gene is TRBV18, the J gene TRBJ2-3, with TRBD2 as a possible D gene (5 bases). This CDR3 has 13 amino acids. V gave up 4 bases and J gave up 5 bases, with 10 bases separating them. Germline CDR1 KGHSH, CDR2 LQKENI. The CDR3: CASSRLNRDTQYF. The CDR3 DNA reads TGTGCCAGCTCACGACTAAATCGAGATACGCAGTATTTT. Using reference TRBV18 and TRBJ2-3 for the parts outside the CDR3, the full variable domain is NAGVMQNPRHLVRRRGQEARLRCSPMKGHSHVYWYRQLPEEGLKFMVYLQKENIIDESGMPKERFSAEFPKEGPSILRIQQVVRGDSAAYFCASSRLNRDTQYFGPGTRLTVL.

V usage is TRBV4-1 and J usage is TRBJ2-3; D is perhaps TRBD1 (5 bases). Germline values: CDR1 MGHRA, CDR2 YSYEKL. V was pared by 4 bases and J by 2 bases, with 16 bases between. This CDR3 contains 16 residues. CDR3 nucleotide sequence: TGCGCCAGCAGCCTAATTTCGGACACCCTCACAGATACGCAGTATTTT. This gives the protein CASSLISDTLTDTQYF.

Note on this clonotype: The junction and the germline gene differ at one end; a read error may be behind it. V is TRBV7-3 and J is TRBJ2-2, with D tentatively TRBD1 (5 bases). The CDR3 extends over 13 amino acids. Germline V lookup: CDR1 SGHTA, CDR2 FQGTGA. CDR3 sequence: CTSSLDSTGELFF. The CDR3 nucleotides are TGTACCAGCAGCCTAGACAGCACCGGGGAGCTGTTTTTT.

This clonotype has at least ten counts. The V and J genes are TRBV10-3 and TRBJ2-5; no reliable D call. The CDR3 has 12 amino acids. V lost 3 bases and J lost 2, with 4 bases in between. Germline V gives CDR1 ENHRY, CDR2 SYGVKD. The DNA for the CDR3 is TGTGCCATCAGTGAAAGACAAGAGACCCAGTACTTC. Amino acid sequence: CAISERQETQYF.

The J gene is TRBJ2-1, the V gene TRBV9; perhaps TRBD1 as D (6 bases). Trimming shortened V by 3 bases and J by 12 bases, and 25 bases separated the two germline ends. The CDR3 loop spans 16 amino acids. Germline lookup yields CDR1 SGDLS and CDR2 YYNGEE. The CDR3: CASSGQVGPDNEGQFF. The CDR3 DNA follows: TGTGCCAGCAGCGGACAGGTAGGACCTGACAATGAAGGGCAGTTCTTC.

The chain joins TRBV2 to TRBJ2-1; D is uncertain. Per germline, CDR1 SNHLY and CDR2 FYNNEI. This CDR3 spans 12 amino acids. V lost 6 bases and J 5 bases, leaving 8 bases between the germline ends. CDR3 protein: CASRGDHNEQFF. The DNA of the CDR3 is TGTGCCAGCAGAGGCGACCACAATGAGCAGTTCTTC.

Of note for this clonotype: One end of the junction is discordant with germline, which a read error may explain. The V and J genes are TRBV3-1 and TRBJ2-4, with 7 positions matching TRBD2. The J call may be incorrect, as the DNA end agrees better with TRBJ2-7. Germline V lookup: CDR1 LGHDT, CDR2 YNNKEL (reference sequence). The CDR3 extends over 15 amino acids. The CDR3 protein is CASSQDLQRGYEQYF. Written as DNA, the CDR3 is TGTGCTAGCAGCCAAGATCTACAGCGGGGTTACGAGCAGTACTTC.

The chain recombines TRBV7-3 with TRBJ1-2; D ambiguous. The CDR3 loop spans 14 amino acids. From germline, CDR1 is SGHTA and CDR2 FQGTGA. V gave up 8 bases and J gave up 5 bases, with 18 bases separating them. CDR3 in DNA: TGTGCCAGCCAGTTACACGGGCCAGGATATGGCTACACCTTC. Translated: CASQLHGPGYGYTF.

Written as DNA, the CDR3 is TGTGCCAGCCGGGATAATAATGAAAAACTGTTTTTT. Translated: CASRDNNEKLFF. The V and J genes are TRBV2 and TRBJ1-4; D remains unclear. CDR1 and CDR2 (germline): SNHLY, FYNNEI. CDR3 length: 12 amino acids. V shed 8 bases and J shed 4 bases, with 8 bases lying between them.

This clonotype was seen repeatedly, ten times or more. The rearrangement uses TRBV7-2 and TRBJ2-3; 9 nucleotides line up with TRBD2. The junction had 5 bases not matched to a gene; V was cut back by 3 bases and J by 4 bases. Germline values: CDR1 SGHTA, CDR2 FQGNSA. This CDR3 has 15 residues. CDR3 residues: CASSFDSGGADTQYF. CDR3 nucleotide sequence: TGTGCCAGCAGCTTTGATAGCGGGGGAGCAGATACGCAGTATTTT.

This clonotype was seen many times. The V and J genes are TRBV6-4 and TRBJ2-7, with TRBD2 matching over 10 bases. The trim removed 0 bases at V and 0 bases at J, leaving 11 bases unmatched. The CDR3 is made up of 19 amino acids. Germline V lookup: CDR1 MRHNA, CDR2 SNTAGT. CDR3 in amino acids: CASSDSRRTSGPSSYEQYF. CDR3 sequence (DNA): TGTGCCAGCAGTGACTCGCGTCGGACTAGCGGTCCTAGCTCCTACGAGCAGTACTTC.

There are a few counts of this clonotype. The rearrangement uses TRBV6-1 and TRBJ2-3; D might be TRBD2 (6 bases). The V gene lost 5 bases and the J gene lost 0 bases, with 18 bases spanning the gap. The length of the CDR3 is 17 residues. Germline V gene lookup returns CDR1 MNHNS and CDR2 SASEGT. The CDR3 reads CASSPIVGGLSTDTQYF. The CDR3 nucleotides read TGTGCCAGCAGTCCGATAGTGGGGGGTCTCAGCACAGATACGCAGTATTTT.

This clonotype was recorded many times. V and J are TRBV29-1 and TRBJ2-1, with TRBD1 identical over 7 bases. V trimming: 4 bases; J trimming: 4 bases; junction bases outside the gene matches: 4. Germline CDR1 SQVTM, CDR2 ANQGSEA. The CDR3 loop spans 13 amino acids. CDR3 sequence (DNA): TGCAGCGTTGCGGGACAGCCTTACAATGAGCAGTTCTTC. As protein: CSVAGQPYNEQFF.

This clonotype was counted between two and nine times. The rearrangement uses TRBV25-1 and TRBJ1-5, with D possibly being TRBD1 (5 bases). The CDR3 runs 15 residues. Trimming took off 3 bases at V and 2 bases at J, with 11 bases between the two ends. The germline V gene has CDR1 MGHDK and CDR2 SYGVNS. CDR3 amino acids: CASSESRVGNQPQHF. CDR3 nucleotides: TGTGCCAGCAGTGAGTCCAGGGTAGGCAATCAGCCCCAGCATTTT.

This clonotype was counted many times. The chain combines TRBV10-3 with TRBJ2-7; TRBD2 agrees at 10 bases. The CDR3 totals 18 residues. Germline trimming cut 4 bases from V and 2 bases from J; bases unmatched to any gene: 14. Per the germline V gene, CDR1 is ENHRY and CDR2 is SYGVKD. Written as DNA, the CDR3 is TGTGCCATCAGTGGTCGGGATGGGGGACTAGCGCCAACCTACGAGCAGTACTTC. Protein: CAISGRDGGLAPTYEQYF.

The V gene is TRBV5-5, the J gene TRBJ1-2; D uncertain. This CDR3 has 15 amino acids. CDR1 is SGHKS, CDR2 YYEKEE, per germline (reference sequence). V lost 5 bases and J 2 bases, leaving 16 bases between the germline ends. CDR3 loop: CASSGDTLRNYGYTF. In DNA form, the CDR3 reads TGTGCCAGCAGTGGAGACACACTCCGGAACTATGGCTACACCTTC. The complete variable domain, with remaining parts taken from reference TRBV5-5 and TRBJ1-2, reads DAGVTQSPTHLIKTRGQQVTLRCSPISGHKSVSWYQQVLGQGPQFIFQYYEKEERGRGNFPDRFSARQFPNYSSELNVNALLLGDSALYLCASSGDTLRNYGYTFGSGTRLTVV.

This clonotype showed up just a few times. This chain joins TRBV20-1 and TRBJ2-3, with 7 positions matching TRBD2. The junction had 18 bases not matched to a gene; V was cut back by 6 bases and J by 3 bases. This CDR3 is built from 17 residues. Germline V CDR1 and CDR2: DFQATT, SNEGSKA (reference sequence). The CDR3 region is CSADPRLGGGPTDTQYF. Written as DNA, the CDR3 is TGCAGTGCCGACCCCAGATTGGGGGGAGGGCCTACAGATACGCAGTATTTT.

The chain combines TRBV7-3 with TRBJ2-1; 10 positions agree with TRBD2. The ends lost 5 bases at V and 7 bases at J; junction bases unmatched: 14. CDR3 length: 17 residues. Germline V gene sequence: CDR1 SGHTA, CDR2 FQGTGA. The chain's CDR3 is CASSPISGGNILNEQFF. The CDR3 nucleotides read TGTGCCAGCAGCCCGATTAGCGGGGGGAACATTTTGAATGAGCAGTTCTTC.

CDR3 DNA: TGTGCCAGCAGCGTGGGGTGGTCTAGCGGCAAGGACGAGCAGTACTTC. Translated, it gives CASSVGWSSGKDEQYF. The chain couples TRBV9 to TRBJ2-7, with 7 bases lining up with TRBD2. This CDR3 spans 16 amino acids. CDR1 SGDLS and CDR2 YYNGEE come from the germline V gene. V shed 2 bases and J 5 bases; nucleotides not matched to a gene: 13.

The chain links TRBV20-1 to TRBJ2-3; D remains unclear. Germline V gene sequence: CDR1 DFQATT, CDR2 SNEGSKA (reference sequence). The CDR3 totals 15 residues. Trimming took 0 bases from V and 2 from J, leaving 12 bases between them. The CDR3 spells CSARDMRGPTDTQYF. The DNA of the CDR3 is TGCAGTGCTAGAGATATGAGAGGCCCCACAGATACGCAGTATTTT.

The chain has TRBV20-1 and TRBJ2-1, with D possibly being TRBD2 (6 bases). The CDR3 is 14 amino acids. In germline, CDR1 is DFQATT, CDR2 SNEGSKA (reference sequence). Trimming pared 3 bases from V and 3 bases from J, leaving 12 bases between. CDR3 coding DNA: TGCAGTGCTAGGTTCCGGGGGTACTACAATGAGCAGTTCTTC. Residues: CSARFRGYYNEQFF.

This clonotype was observed at least ten times. The chain combines TRBV20-1 with TRBJ2-7, with TRBD1 identical over 8 bases. Germline CDR1 reads DFQATT; CDR2 reads SNEGSKA (reference sequence). The CDR3 contains 14 residues. With 6 bases clipped from V and 4 bases from J, the junction kept 11 bases outside the gene matches. The CDR3 DNA sequence: TGCAGTGCGAAGCCTAGACAGGGGATGTACGAGCAGTACTTC. This encodes CSAKPRQGMYEQYF.

The chain employs TRBV3-1 and TRBJ2-1; D is perhaps TRBD1 or TRBD2 (5 bases each). The CDR3 length is 16 residues. V lost 0 bases and J lost 2, with 11 bases in between. Looked up from germline, CDR1 is LGHDT and CDR2 is YNNKEL (reference sequence). CDR3 loop: CASSQDLGTTYNEQFF. CDR3 coding DNA: TGTGCCAGCAGCCAAGATCTGGGGACCACCTACAATGAGCAGTTCTTC.

The CDR3 loop reads CASSLSASGKTDTQYF. The CDR3 coding sequence is TGTGCCAGCAGCTTGTCCGCTAGCGGGAAAACAGATACGCAGTATTTT. The chain has TRBV5-6 and TRBJ2-3; 9 positions match TRBD2. Germline V CDR1 and CDR2: SGHDT, YYEEEE. The V gene end was trimmed by 1 base and the J gene end by 3 bases; junction bases not matched to a gene: 6. The CDR3 consists of 16 residues.

In this sample, this clonotype turned up a few times. The chain joins TRBV24-1 to TRBJ2-5; TRBD1 agrees at 11 bases. Germline CDR1 reads KGHDR; CDR2 reads SFDVKD. V shed 4 bases, J shed 4 bases, and the junction held 1 base outside the gene matches. This CDR3 comprises 14 residues. The CDR3 here is CATSEGTGGETQYF. The CDR3 DNA is TGTGCCACCAGTGAAGGGACAGGGGGAGAGACCCAGTACTTC.